Listed below are T cell receptor beta chains from one sample, sequenced in a study of T cells in Graves' hyperthyroidism and ophthalmopathy. In TCRdb, the multiplex PCR reads were re-called with MiXCR into one record per CDR3 protein. This table holds under 70,000 distinct CDR3 sequences, roughly half found once. Sequencing input: blood. All receptors come from an older woman with Graves' ophthalmopathy. Each CDR3 is given without its conserved first and last residue. Fields, in order: V gene, J gene, D gene, CDR3 protein. D genes are given only for firm matches.

v_gene: TRBV12-3/TRBV12-4; j_gene: TRBJ2-3; d_gene: NA; CDR3aa: ASNNRAGKNTQY
v_gene: TRBV5-4; j_gene: TRBJ1-3; d_gene: TRBD1; CDR3aa: ASSLVSGGPYGYTIY
v_gene: TRBV2; j_gene: TRBJ2-5; d_gene: NA; CDR3aa: ASSDVLRAQETQY
v_gene: TRBV7-9; j_gene: TRBJ1-1; d_gene: TRBD1; CDR3aa: ASSARDSATSMEAF
v_gene: TRBV5-1; j_gene: TRBJ1-4; d_gene: NA; CDR3aa: ASSFQGLDEKLF
v_gene: TRBV18; j_gene: TRBJ2-3; d_gene: TRBD2; CDR3aa: ASSTGTSGRAAVKDTQY
v_gene: TRBV13; j_gene: TRBJ1-1; d_gene: NA; CDR3aa: ASSLVNTEAF
v_gene: TRBV20-1; j_gene: TRBJ2-1; d_gene: TRBD1; CDR3aa: SAPGQTSYNEQF
v_gene: TRBV5-1; j_gene: TRBJ2-2; d_gene: NA; CDR3aa: ASSPDSSTGELF
v_gene: TRBV7-9; j_gene: TRBJ1-1; d_gene: NA; CDR3aa: ASSLIGLGEAF
v_gene: TRBV5-6; j_gene: TRBJ2-2; d_gene: TRBD1; CDR3aa: ASSFLRGRWDELF
v_gene: TRBV15; j_gene: TRBJ1-2; d_gene: NA; CDR3aa: ATSRVRNYGYT
v_gene: TRBV25-1; j_gene: TRBJ1-1; d_gene: TRBD1; CDR3aa: ASSPPTGATEVF
v_gene: TRBV9; j_gene: TRBJ2-2; d_gene: TRBD2; CDR3aa: ASSSLAGGLNTGEPF
v_gene: TRBV11-2; j_gene: TRBJ2-6; d_gene: NA; CDR3aa: ASSPGANVLT
v_gene: TRBV5-4; j_gene: TRBJ2-1; d_gene: TRBD1; CDR3aa: ASSSIGQGFIEQF
v_gene: TRBV5-4; j_gene: TRBJ2-3; d_gene: NA; CDR3aa: ASSLGTEVGDTQY
v_gene: TRBV9; j_gene: TRBJ1-2; d_gene: NA; CDR3aa: ASSPLGKNYGYT
v_gene: TRBV19; j_gene: TRBJ2-7; d_gene: TRBD1; CDR3aa: ASRSRTGAYEQY
v_gene: TRBV29-1; j_gene: TRBJ2-2; d_gene: NA; CDR3aa: SVDQPTGELF
v_gene: TRBV11-3; j_gene: TRBJ2-1; d_gene: NA; CDR3aa: ASSLAAALDDEQF
v_gene: TRBV24-1; j_gene: TRBJ2-1; d_gene: TRBD1; CDR3aa: ATSDSGQDNEQF
v_gene: TRBV6-5; j_gene: TRBJ2-2; d_gene: NA; CDR3aa: ASSWQSTGELF
v_gene: TRBV29-1; j_gene: TRBJ1-5; d_gene: NA; CDR3aa: SAGWSRDKAQPQH
v_gene: TRBV7-2; j_gene: TRBJ1-1; d_gene: NA; CDR3aa: ASSLDVHPMNTEAF
v_gene: TRBV7-9; j_gene: TRBJ1-2; d_gene: NA; CDR3aa: ASSFLGSNGYT
v_gene: TRBV11-2; j_gene: TRBJ1-1; d_gene: NA; CDR3aa: ASSLATRGWGEAF
v_gene: TRBV24-1; j_gene: TRBJ1-1; d_gene: NA; CDR3aa: ATSVGAGSEAF
v_gene: TRBV19; j_gene: TRBJ2-7; d_gene: TRBD1; CDR3aa: ASSRLGQGSYEQY
v_gene: TRBV20-1; j_gene: TRBJ1-1; d_gene: NA; CDR3aa: SARGAPVGNTEAF
v_gene: TRBV19; j_gene: TRBJ1-2; d_gene: TRBD1; CDR3aa: ASSITGGQGYGYT
v_gene: TRBV6-5; j_gene: TRBJ2-1; d_gene: NA; CDR3aa: ASSPPGVSGHNEQF
v_gene: TRBV5-5; j_gene: TRBJ2-5; d_gene: NA; CDR3aa: ASSLNAGGQTQY
v_gene: TRBV13; j_gene: TRBJ1-1; d_gene: NA; CDR3aa: ASSLVAGRSNTEAF
v_gene: TRBV19; j_gene: TRBJ1-5; d_gene: NA; CDR3aa: ASSAVYRSNQPQH
v_gene: TRBV10-1; j_gene: TRBJ2-1; d_gene: TRBD2; CDR3aa: ARHILAGGRNEQF
v_gene: TRBV2; j_gene: TRBJ1-3; d_gene: NA; CDR3aa: ASSAGPIDRSSGNTIY
v_gene: TRBV19; j_gene: TRBJ2-1; d_gene: TRBD2; CDR3aa: ASSIGRGAHNEQF
v_gene: TRBV7-9; j_gene: TRBJ2-1; d_gene: TRBD2; CDR3aa: ASSLDPGSGRTYEQF
v_gene: TRBV20-1; j_gene: TRBJ1-6; d_gene: NA; CDR3aa: SATWTSGAAYNSPLH
v_gene: TRBV10-2; j_gene: TRBJ2-5; d_gene: TRBD1; CDR3aa: ASSGTGGRNQPQY
v_gene: TRBV20-1; j_gene: TRBJ2-7; d_gene: NA; CDR3aa: SANSGQNPYEQY
v_gene: TRBV20-1; j_gene: TRBJ1-1; d_gene: TRBD1; CDR3aa: SARGTGVSTEAF
v_gene: TRBV15; j_gene: TRBJ2-2; d_gene: TRBD1; CDR3aa: ATSNRDRGRPGELF
v_gene: TRBV19; j_gene: TRBJ1-6; d_gene: TRBD1; CDR3aa: ASSTRQGENSPLH
v_gene: TRBV4-3; j_gene: TRBJ2-7; d_gene: TRBD1; CDR3aa: ADRGAYEQY
v_gene: TRBV20-1; j_gene: TRBJ2-3; d_gene: TRBD2; CDR3aa: SAAAQVGTSGSQRDTQY
v_gene: TRBV11-2; j_gene: TRBJ1-5; d_gene: TRBD1; CDR3aa: ASSLQGALGNQPQH
v_gene: TRBV6-2/TRBV6-3; j_gene: TRBJ2-7; d_gene: TRBD2; CDR3aa: ASSYPRGGAYEQY
v_gene: TRBV29-1; j_gene: TRBJ2-5; d_gene: NA; CDR3aa: SVGERETQY
v_gene: TRBV7-3; j_gene: TRBJ1-1; d_gene: NA; CDR3aa: ASKRNRNTEAF
v_gene: TRBV28; j_gene: TRBJ2-3; d_gene: TRBD2; CDR3aa: ASSSTSGGFADTQY
v_gene: TRBV5-6; j_gene: TRBJ2-5; d_gene: TRBD2; CDR3aa: ASRVAGGETQY
v_gene: TRBV6-2/TRBV6-3; j_gene: TRBJ2-5; d_gene: TRBD1; CDR3aa: ASSNGQGGTGETQY
v_gene: TRBV12-3/TRBV12-4; j_gene: TRBJ2-5; d_gene: NA; CDR3aa: ASSTGLQETQY
v_gene: TRBV7-3; j_gene: TRBJ1-2; d_gene: TRBD1; CDR3aa: ASSQGGGYGYT
v_gene: TRBV18; j_gene: TRBJ1-6; d_gene: TRBD1; CDR3aa: ASSLRTGEASPLH
v_gene: TRBV29-1; j_gene: TRBJ2-1; d_gene: NA; CDR3aa: SIGVGYNEQF
v_gene: TRBV20-1; j_gene: TRBJ2-1; d_gene: TRBD1; CDR3aa: SAGTGDEQF